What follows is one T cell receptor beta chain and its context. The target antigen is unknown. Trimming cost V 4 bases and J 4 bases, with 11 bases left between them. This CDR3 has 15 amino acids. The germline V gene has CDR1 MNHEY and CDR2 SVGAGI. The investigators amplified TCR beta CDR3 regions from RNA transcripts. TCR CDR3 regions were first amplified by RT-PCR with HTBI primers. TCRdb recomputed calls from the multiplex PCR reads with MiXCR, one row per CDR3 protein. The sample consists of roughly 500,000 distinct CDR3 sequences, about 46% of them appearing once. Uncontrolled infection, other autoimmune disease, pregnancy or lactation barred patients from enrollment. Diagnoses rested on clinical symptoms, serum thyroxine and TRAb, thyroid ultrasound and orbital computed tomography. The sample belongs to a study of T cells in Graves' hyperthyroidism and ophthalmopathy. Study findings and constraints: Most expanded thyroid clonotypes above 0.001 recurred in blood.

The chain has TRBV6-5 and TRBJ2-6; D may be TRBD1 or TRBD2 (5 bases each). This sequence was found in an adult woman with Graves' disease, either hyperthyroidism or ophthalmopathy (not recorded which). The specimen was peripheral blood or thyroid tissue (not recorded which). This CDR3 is CASSSPGTGANVLTF. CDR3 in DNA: TGTGCCAGCAGTTCCCCAGGGACCGGGGCCAACGTCCTGACTTTC.